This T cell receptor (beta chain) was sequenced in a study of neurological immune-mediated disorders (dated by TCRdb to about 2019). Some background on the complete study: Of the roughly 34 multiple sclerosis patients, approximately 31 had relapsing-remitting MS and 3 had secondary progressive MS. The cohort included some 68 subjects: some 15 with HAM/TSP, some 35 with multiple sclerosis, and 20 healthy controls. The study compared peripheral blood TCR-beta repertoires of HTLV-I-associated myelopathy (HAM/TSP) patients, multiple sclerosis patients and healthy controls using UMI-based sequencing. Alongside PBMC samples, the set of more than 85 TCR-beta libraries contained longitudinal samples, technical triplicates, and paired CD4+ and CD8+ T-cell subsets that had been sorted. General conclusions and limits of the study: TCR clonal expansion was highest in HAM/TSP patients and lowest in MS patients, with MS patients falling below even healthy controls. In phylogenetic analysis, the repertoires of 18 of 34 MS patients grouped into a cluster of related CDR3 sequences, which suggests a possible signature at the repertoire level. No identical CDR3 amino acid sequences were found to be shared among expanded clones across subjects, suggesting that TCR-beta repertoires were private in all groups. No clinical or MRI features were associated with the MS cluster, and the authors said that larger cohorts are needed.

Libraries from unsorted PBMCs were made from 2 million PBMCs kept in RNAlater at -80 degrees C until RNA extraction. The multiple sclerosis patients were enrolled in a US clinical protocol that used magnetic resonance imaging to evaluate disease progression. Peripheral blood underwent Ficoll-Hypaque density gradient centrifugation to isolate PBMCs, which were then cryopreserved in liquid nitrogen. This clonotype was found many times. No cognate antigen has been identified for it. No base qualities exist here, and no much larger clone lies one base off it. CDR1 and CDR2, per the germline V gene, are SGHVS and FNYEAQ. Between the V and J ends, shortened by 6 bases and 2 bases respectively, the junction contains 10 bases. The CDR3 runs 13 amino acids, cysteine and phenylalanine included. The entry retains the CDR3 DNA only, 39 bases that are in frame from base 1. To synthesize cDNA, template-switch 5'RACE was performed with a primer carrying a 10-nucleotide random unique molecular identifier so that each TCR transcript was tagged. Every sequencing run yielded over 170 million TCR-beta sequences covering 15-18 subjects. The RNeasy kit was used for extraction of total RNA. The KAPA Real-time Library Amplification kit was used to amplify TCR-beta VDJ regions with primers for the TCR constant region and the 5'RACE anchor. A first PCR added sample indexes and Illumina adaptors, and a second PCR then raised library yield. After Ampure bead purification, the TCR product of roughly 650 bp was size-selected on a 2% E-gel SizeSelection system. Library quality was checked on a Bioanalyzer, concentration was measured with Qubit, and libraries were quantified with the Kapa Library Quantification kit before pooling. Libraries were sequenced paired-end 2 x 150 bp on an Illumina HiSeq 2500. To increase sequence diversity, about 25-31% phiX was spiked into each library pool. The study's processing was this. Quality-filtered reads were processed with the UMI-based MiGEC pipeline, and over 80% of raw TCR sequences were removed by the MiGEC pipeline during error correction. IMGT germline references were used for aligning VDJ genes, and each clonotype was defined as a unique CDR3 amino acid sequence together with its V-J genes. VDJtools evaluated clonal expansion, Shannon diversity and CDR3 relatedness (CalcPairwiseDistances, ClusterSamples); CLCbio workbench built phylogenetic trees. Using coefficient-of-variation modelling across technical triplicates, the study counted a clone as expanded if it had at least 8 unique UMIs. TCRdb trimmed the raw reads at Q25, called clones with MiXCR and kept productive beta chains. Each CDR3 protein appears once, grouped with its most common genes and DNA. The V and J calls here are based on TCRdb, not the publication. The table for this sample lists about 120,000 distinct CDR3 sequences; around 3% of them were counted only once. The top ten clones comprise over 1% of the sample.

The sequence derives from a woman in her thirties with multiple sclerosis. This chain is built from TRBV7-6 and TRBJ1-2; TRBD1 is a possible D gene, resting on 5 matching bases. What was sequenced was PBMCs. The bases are TGTGCCAGCAGTGCCGACAGAAACTATGGCTACACCTTC. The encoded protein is CASSADRNYGYTF.